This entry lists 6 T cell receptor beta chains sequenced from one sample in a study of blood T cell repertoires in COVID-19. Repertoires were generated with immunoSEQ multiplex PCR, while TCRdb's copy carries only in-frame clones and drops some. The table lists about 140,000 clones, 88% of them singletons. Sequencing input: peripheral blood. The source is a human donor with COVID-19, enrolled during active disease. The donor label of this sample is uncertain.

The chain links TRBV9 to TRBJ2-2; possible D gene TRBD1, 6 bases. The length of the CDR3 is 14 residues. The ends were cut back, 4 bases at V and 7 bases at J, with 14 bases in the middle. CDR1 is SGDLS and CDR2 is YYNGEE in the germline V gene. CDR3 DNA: TGTGCCAGCAGCCCCCGGCAGGGGAACGGGGAGCTGTTTTTT. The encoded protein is CASSPRQGNGELFF.

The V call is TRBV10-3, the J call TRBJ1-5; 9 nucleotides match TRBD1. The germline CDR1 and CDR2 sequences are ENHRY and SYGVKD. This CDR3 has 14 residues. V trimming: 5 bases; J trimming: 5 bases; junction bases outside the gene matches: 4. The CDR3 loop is CAISPGQGDQPQHF. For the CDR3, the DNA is TGTGCCATCAGTCCGGGACAGGGTGATCAGCCCCAGCATTTT.

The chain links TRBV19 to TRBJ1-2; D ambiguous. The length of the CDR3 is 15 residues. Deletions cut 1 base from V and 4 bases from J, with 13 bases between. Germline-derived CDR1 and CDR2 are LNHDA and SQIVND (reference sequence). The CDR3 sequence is CASSIVSPGIYGYTF. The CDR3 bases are TGTGCCAGTAGTATAGTCTCCCCAGGAATCTATGGCTACACCTTC.

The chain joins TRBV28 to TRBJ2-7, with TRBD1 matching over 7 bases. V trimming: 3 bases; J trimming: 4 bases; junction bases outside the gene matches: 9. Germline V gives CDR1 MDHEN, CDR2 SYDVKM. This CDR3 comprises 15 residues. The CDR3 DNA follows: TGTGCCAGCAGTTTGTTAGAGACAGGGATATACGAGCAGTACTTC. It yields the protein CASSLLETGIYEQYF.

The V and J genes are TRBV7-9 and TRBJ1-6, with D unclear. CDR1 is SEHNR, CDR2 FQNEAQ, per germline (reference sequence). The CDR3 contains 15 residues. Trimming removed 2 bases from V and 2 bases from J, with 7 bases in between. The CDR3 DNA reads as TGTGCCAGCAGCTTAACGGGAACCTATAATTCACCCCTCCACTTT. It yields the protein CASSLTGTYNSPLHF.

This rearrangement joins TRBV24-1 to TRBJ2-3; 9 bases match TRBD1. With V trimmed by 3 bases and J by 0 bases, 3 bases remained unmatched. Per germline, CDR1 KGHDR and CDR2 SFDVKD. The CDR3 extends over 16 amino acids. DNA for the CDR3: TGTGCCACCAGTGATGTAGGACAGGGGAGCACAGATACGCAGTATTTT. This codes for CATSDVGQGSTDTQYF.